This entry concerns a single T cell receptor (beta chain). Its cognate antigen has yet to be identified. One end of the junction varies from germline; a read error may be responsible. RNA was isolated from bulk unsorted tissue, and RNA quality was assessed with a NanoDrop ND-1000 and an Agilent 2100. Normal lung samples were distant non-tumor tissue taken more than 3 cm from the tumor edge. All donors had newly diagnosed lung cancer, had not received prior chemotherapy, and were admitted for thoracic surgery in China between August and November 2014. Patients who had received previous radiotherapy or chemotherapy, or who had another concurrent cancer, were excluded from the study. Pieces of surgical tissue measuring roughly 1-2.2 cm3 were kept in RNAlater solution and held at -80 degrees C until needed. Receptors were amplified or captured by multiplex PCR. Sequencing was performed on an Illumina HiSeq 2500. TCRbeta libraries were constructed through three rounds of nested PCR with primers (Table S4) according to protocols modified from ARM-PCR. Before sequencing, PCR products of 200-500 bp were excised from the gel and purified with the QIAquick gel extraction kit. The authors processed their data as follows. Reads were cleaned with Trimmomatic, merged with FLASH into complete CDR3 sequences, and assigned to V(D)J germline segments with MiTCR. Clonal diversity was calculated as the inverse Simpson's index using VDJtools. Productive reads were defined as in-frame sequences without a premature stop codon. TCRdb redid the processing of the public reads, applying fastp at Q25 and MiXCR, and retained in-frame beta chains. CDR3 protein sequences are deduplicated, and each keeps its most common genes and DNA. Here the V and J calls rest on TCRdb's processing, not on the authors' analysis. A total of about 98,000 distinct CDR3 sequences appear in this sample, around three quarters of them only once. The ten largest clones represent less than 40% of the sample.

The data are from a study of tumor and adjacent non-tumor tissue in lung cancer (dated by TCRdb to 2017 to 2018). About the study as a whole: The cohort included more than nine adenocarcinoma, 2 squamous cell carcinoma and 1 small cell lung cancer patients. Among the approximately 15 patients, ages ranged from about 31 to 85 years, approximately 10 were men and 5 were women, and disease was TNM stage I to III. A total of roughly 130 million productive TCRbeta reads were generated by sequencing, corresponding to an average of about 4.17 million reads per sample. Bulk TCRbeta repertoires were compared between lung tumor tissue and matched distant non-tumor lung tissue obtained from under 18 lung cancer patients. For each patient, one tumor sample and one normal lung sample were taken, giving under 35 paired specimens that underwent TCRbeta CDR3 sequencing.

From the cysteine through the phenylalanine, the CDR3 covers 13 amino acids. Just CDR3 DNA is preserved here, 39 bases in frame from base 1. CDR1 DFQATT and CDR2 SNEGSKA were looked up in the germline V gene (reference sequence). Study-wide conclusions, independent of this receptor: The cohort had only around 14 patients, and the authors noted that larger samples and more detailed clinical data are needed. Because peripheral blood was not sequenced, the blood TCRbeta repertoires of the lung cancer patients in the study went unexamined. The sequencing platform is not named in the methods, and unique molecular identifiers are not mentioned. A significantly larger cumulative share of the repertoire was made up by the top 100 clones in normal lung than in tumor tissue. TCR diversity was significantly higher in younger patients, and higher tumor TCR diversity was associated with shorter overall and disease-free survival. Tumor tissue showed significantly greater TCR diversity (inverse Simpson) than normal lung tissue (431.37 vs 166.20, P = 0.0075, Mann-Whitney U test).

The sequenced material came from distant non-tumor lung tissue. The source of this sequence is a man in his sixties with small cell lung cancer. The sequence is built from TRBV20-1 and TRBJ2-1, with 7 bases in between that match TRBD2. The DNA is TGCAGTGCTAGTGGAGGGAGGGCTATTGAGGAGCTCTTC. Its protein product is CSASGGRAIEELF.